These 4 T cell receptor beta chains originate from one sample sequenced in a study of technical replicates of blood from a handful of donors. Generated by immunoSEQ multiplex PCR, the TCRdb table keeps only in-frame clones and is missing some. Of 65,000 to 85,000 clones in the sample, approximately 96% were seen once. Sequenced: T cells isolated from PBMCs. The receptors come from a human donor in good health.

This chain links TRBV13 with TRBJ2-7; 13 bases are a match to TRBD2. The germline V gene has CDR1 PRHDT and CDR2 FYEKMQ (reference sequence). This CDR3 contains 15 residues. V dropped 5 bases and J dropped 5; count of bases not matched to a gene: 6. The CDR3 DNA sequence: TGTGCCAGCAGCATGGGGACTAGCGGGATCAACGAGCAGTACTTC. Translated: CASSMGTSGINEQYF.

The chain uses TRBV4-1 and TRBJ2-3; TRBD1 matches 9 bases. V gave up 3 bases and J gave up 5 bases; unmatched junction bases: 6. The CDR3 contains 15 residues. Germline V CDR1 and CDR2: MGHRA, YSYEKL. The CDR3 coding sequence is TGCGCCAGCAGCCAGCTGGGACAGGGAGGAGATACGCAGTATTTT. Amino acid sequence: CASSQLGQGGDTQYF.

The chain combines TRBV30 with TRBJ2-7, with D perhaps matching TRBD1 (5 bases). CDR1 is GTSNPN and CDR2 is SVGIG in the germline V gene (reference sequence). Trimming took off 1 base at V and 0 bases at J, with 16 bases between the two ends. The CDR3 has 16 amino acids. Here the CDR3 reads CAWSGNGPRGSYEQYF. DNA of the CDR3: TGTGCCTGGAGTGGCAATGGGCCTAGGGGCTCCTACGAGCAGTACTTC.

This chain connects TRBV7-9 to TRBJ2-3; perhaps TRBD2 as D (6 bases). The CDR3 loop spans 15 amino acids. Per germline, CDR1 SEHNR and CDR2 FQNEAQ (reference sequence). V was cut by 2 bases and J by 2 bases, with 11 bases left in between. CDR3 protein: CASSLLRTITDTQYF. The CDR3 nucleotides are TGTGCCAGCAGCTTACTCAGGACTATCACAGATACGCAGTATTTT.